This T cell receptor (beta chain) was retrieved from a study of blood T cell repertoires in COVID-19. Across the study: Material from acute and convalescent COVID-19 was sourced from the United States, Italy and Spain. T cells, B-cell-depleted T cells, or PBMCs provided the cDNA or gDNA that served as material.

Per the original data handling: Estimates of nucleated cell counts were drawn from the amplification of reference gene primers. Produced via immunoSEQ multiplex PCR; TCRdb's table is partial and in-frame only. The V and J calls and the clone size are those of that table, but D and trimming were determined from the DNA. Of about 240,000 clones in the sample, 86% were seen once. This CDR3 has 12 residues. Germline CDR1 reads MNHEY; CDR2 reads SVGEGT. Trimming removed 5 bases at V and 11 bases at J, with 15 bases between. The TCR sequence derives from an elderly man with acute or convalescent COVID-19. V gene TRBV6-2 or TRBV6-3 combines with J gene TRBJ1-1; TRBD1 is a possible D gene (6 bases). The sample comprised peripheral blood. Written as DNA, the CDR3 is TGTGCCAGCAGTGACAGGATTGTAAAGGCTTTCTTT. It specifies CASSDRIVKAFF.